The 30 T cell receptor beta chains given below trace back to one sample, sequenced in a study of TIL therapy for anti-PD-1-resistant metastatic lung cancer. The time point here: pre-treatment sample, taken before nivolumab and TIL therapy. This was the immunoSEQ v3 assay. Generated by immunoSEQ multiplex PCR, the TCRdb table keeps only in-frame clones and is missing some. Of under 70,000 clones in the sample, roughly 91% are singletons; the top ten hold 2.6%. The sample was blood, taken at baseline. These receptors were obtained from a person between 25 and 79 years old with non-small cell lung cancer.

The V and J genes are TRBV7-8 and TRBJ1-2, with TRBD1 identical over 9 bases. Per germline, CDR1 SGHVS and CDR2 FQNEAQ. CDR3 length: 16 amino acids. J was trimmed by 6 bases and V by 0 bases; bases with no gene match: 8. CDR3: CASSLAGGTGMNGYTF. The CDR3 DNA sequence: TGTGCCAGCAGCTTAGCGGGGGGGACAGGGATGAATGGCTACACCTTC.

The chain joins TRBV5-1 to TRBJ2-4; the match to TRBD1 covers 9 bases. The CDR3 sequence is 12 residues long. Trimming at V came to 4 bases and at J to 10 bases, leaving 3 bases not matched to a gene. The V gene's germline CDR1 is SGHRS and CDR2 YFSETQ. The CDR3 coding sequence is TGCGCCAGCAGCGAGGGACAGGGAATTCAGTACTTC. It yields the protein CASSEGQGIQYF.

The gene calls are TRBV2 and TRBJ2-7; the D gene is possibly TRBD1 (5 bases). Trimming took 1 base from V and 3 from J, leaving 7 bases between them. Germline V gene data show CDR1 as SNHLY and CDR2 as FYNNEI. This CDR3 contains 13 residues. DNA for the CDR3: TGTGCCAGCAGTGAAGGACAGCTCTACGAGCAGTACTTC. Its translation is CASSEGQLYEQYF.

V and J are TRBV29-1 and TRBJ2-7; 13 positions match TRBD2. V lost 5 bases to trimming and J lost 0 bases; unmatched junction nucleotides: 7. The CDR3 consists of 16 residues. Germline CDR1 and CDR2: SQVTM and ANQGSEA. The CDR3 coding sequence is TGCAGCGTTCGTAGTTGGACTAGCGGGAGCTCCTACGAGCAGTACTTC. Its protein is CSVRSWTSGSSYEQYF.

J is TRBJ1-5 and V is TRBV7-6; 7 nucleotides align to TRBD1. The CDR3 consists of 16 residues. V shed 3 bases, J shed 4 bases, and the junction held 9 bases outside the gene matches. CDR1 and CDR2 (germline): SGHVS, FNYEAQ. Here the CDR3 reads CASSFGTAIENQPQHF. CDR3 DNA: TGTGCCAGCAGCTTCGGGACAGCAATCGAAAATCAGCCCCAGCATTTT. Based on the CDR3 plus reference TRBV7-6 and TRBJ1-5, the full variable domain is GAGVSQSPRYKVTKRGQDVALRCDPISGHVSLYWYRQALGQGPEFLTYFNYEAQQDKSGLPNDRFSAERPEGSISTLTIQRTEQRDSAMYRCASSFGTAIENQPQHFGDGTRLSIL.

This sequence joins TRBV11-2 and TRBJ2-1, with 7 bases matching TRBD2. V was pared by 8 bases and J by 2 bases, with 3 bases of the junction left unmatched. The CDR3 runs to 13 residues. Looked up from germline, CDR1 is SGHAT and CDR2 is FQNNGV. The CDR3 DNA reads TGTGCCAGCGGGAGGGCCGCCTACAATGAGCAGTTCTTC. It codes for CASGRAAYNEQFF.

This chain uses TRBV2 with TRBJ2-3; no clear D gene. This CDR3 is built from 11 residues. Trimming cost V 6 bases and J 4 bases, with 5 bases left between them. CDR1 and CDR2 from the germline V gene are SNHLY and FYNNEI. The CDR3 is CASRFSDTQYF. CDR3 DNA sequence: TGTGCCAGCAGATTTTCAGATACGCAGTATTTT.

This chain connects TRBV9 to TRBJ1-1; 7 bases fit TRBD1. After removal of 3 bases from V and 3 bases from J, the junction contained 2 bases not matched to a gene. The length of the CDR3 is 13 residues. CDR1 and CDR2 from the germline V gene are SGDLS and YYNGEE. This CDR3 reads CASSADRDTEAFF. CDR3 bases: TGTGCCAGCAGCGCCGACAGGGACACTGAAGCTTTCTTT.

This clone was recorded only once. The chain employs TRBV6-1 and TRBJ1-1; D is unresolved. The CDR3 runs 13 residues. Germline values: CDR1 MNHNS, CDR2 SASEGT. Trimming took 3 bases from V and 3 from J, leaving 8 bases between them. Here the CDR3 reads CASSEYLYTEAFF. The CDR3 DNA reads TGTGCCAGCAGTGAGTATTTGTACACTGAAGCTTTCTTT.

This clone has only one observation. The chain is built from TRBV5-1 and TRBJ1-1; TRBD1 agrees at 9 bases. Trimming at V came to 2 bases and at J to 4 bases, leaving 6 bases not matched to a gene. The germline V gene has CDR1 SGHRS and CDR2 YFSETQ. The CDR3 sequence is 15 residues long. Here the CDR3 DNA reads TGCGCCAGCAGCTTAGGGACAGGGTGGATCACTGAAGCTTTCTTT. Translation: CASSLGTGWITEAFF.

This chain links TRBV15 with TRBJ1-3; tentative D call: TRBD1 (5 bases). Per germline, CDR1 LNHNV and CDR2 YYDKDF (reference sequence). CDR3 length: 17 residues. V lost 0 bases and J 0 bases, leaving 12 bases between the germline ends. The CDR3 reads CATSRENGHLSGNTIYF. CDR3 DNA: TGTGCCACCAGCAGAGAAAACGGACACCTCTCTGGAAACACCATATATTTT.

The chain uses TRBV7-3 and TRBJ2-6; a weak D match, TRBD1 (7 bases). Per germline, CDR1 SGHTA and CDR2 FQGTGA. This CDR3 region has 16 residues. Trimming removed 4 bases at V and 3 bases at J, with 13 bases between. In DNA, the CDR3 is TGTGCCAGCAGCTCCTACAGGGGAGGTGGGGCCAACGTCCTGACTTTC. This codes for CASSSYRGGGANVLTF.

The chain couples TRBV18 to TRBJ2-7, with 7 bases identical to TRBD1. V lost 1 base to trimming and J lost 3 bases; unmatched junction nucleotides: 9. The length of the CDR3 is 16 residues. CDR1 is KGHSH, CDR2 LQKENI, per germline. CDR3 nucleotide sequence: TGTGCCAGCTCACCACTCCGGTCACAGGGGATCTACGAGCAGTACTTC. Translating gives CASSPLRSQGIYEQYF. The entire variable domain, with the rest obtained from reference TRBV18 and TRBJ2-7, is as follows: NAGVMQNPRHLVRRRGQEARLRCSPMKGHSHVYWYRQLPEEGLKFMVYLQKENIIDESGMPKERFSAEFPKEGPSILRIQQVVRGDSAAYFCASSPLRSQGIYEQYFGPGTRLTVT.

The CDR3 DNA reads TGTGCCAGCAGTGTGTGGGACAGGGGGGACCCCTACGAGCAGTACTTC. Its translation is CASSVWDRGDPYEQYF. The chain combines TRBV2 with TRBJ2-7; TRBD1 aligns across 11 bases. The CDR3 is 16 amino acids. J lost 2 bases, V lost 4 bases, and 7 bases had no gene match. Germline values: CDR1 SNHLY, CDR2 FYNNEI.

This chain uses TRBV2 with TRBJ2-7; 7 nucleotides match TRBD2. CDR1 and CDR2 from the germline V gene are SNHLY and FYNNEI. V lost 8 bases to trimming and J lost 3 bases; unmatched junction nucleotides: 7. The CDR3 spans 13 residues. This chain's CDR3 is CASQGLEGYEQYF. Written as DNA, the CDR3 is TGTGCCAGCCAAGGACTAGAGGGCTACGAGCAGTACTTC.

J is TRBJ2-2 and V is TRBV13; the match to TRBD1 covers 7 bases. V was clipped by 3 bases and J by 6 bases; unmatched bases: 10. This CDR3 is 16 amino acids long. Germline CDR1 and CDR2: PRHDT and FYEKMQ (reference sequence). The CDR3 region is CASSLGRQGLSGELFF. In DNA, the CDR3 is TGTGCCAGCAGCTTGGGGAGACAGGGTTTGTCCGGGGAGCTGTTTTTT.

V and J are TRBV7-9 and TRBJ2-7; the D gene could be TRBD1 or TRBD2 (6 bases each). The CDR3 loop spans 13 amino acids. Germline V gene lookup returns CDR1 SEHNR and CDR2 FQNEAQ (reference sequence). The CDR3 loop reads CVTGGGRAYEQYF. DNA of the CDR3: TGTGTCACCGGGGGCGGGCGGGCCTACGAGCAGTACTTC.

This sequence joins TRBV6-4 and TRBJ2-2; 7 nucleotides match TRBD2. J was trimmed by 5 bases and V by 3 bases; bases with no gene match: 9. Germline values: CDR1 MRHNA, CDR2 SNTAGT. The CDR3 is made up of 16 amino acids. CDR3 sequence: CASSEGPGRGTGELFF. The CDR3 DNA reads TGTGCCAGCAGTGAAGGTCCGGGGAGGGGAACCGGGGAGCTGTTTTTT.

This chain links TRBV27 with TRBJ2-7; 7 bases match TRBD1. V was clipped by 3 bases and J by 10 bases; unmatched bases: 9. The CDR3 sequence is 13 residues long. CDR1 and CDR2 from the germline V gene are MNHEY and SMNVEV (reference sequence). The CDR3 spells CASSLGQNQAQYF. The CDR3 DNA is TGTGCCAGCAGTTTGGGACAGAACCAGGCACAGTACTTC.

This clone was picked up one time. The rearrangement joins TRBV19 to TRBJ2-7; D remains unclear. CDR3 length equals 13 residues. V lost 5 bases to trimming and J lost 3 bases, with 11 bases between them. Germline CDR1 is LNHDA and CDR2 is SQIVND (reference sequence). The CDR3 sequence: CASSAGLDYEQYF. DNA for the CDR3: TGTGCCAGTAGTGCCGGCCTAGACTACGAGCAGTACTTC. The full variable domain, with the rest looked up from reference TRBV19 and TRBJ2-7, is DGGITQSPKYLFRKEGQNVTLSCEQNLNHDAMYWYRQDPGQGLRLIYYSQIVNDFQKGDIAEGYSVSREKKESFPLTVTSAQKNPTAFYLCASSAGLDYEQYFGPGTRLTVT.

The chain links TRBV4-1 to TRBJ2-7; TRBD2 is a possible D gene (7 bases). This CDR3 has 16 amino acids. In germline, CDR1 is MGHRA, CDR2 YSYEKL. The germline V and J ends were trimmed by 1 base and 2 bases, with 15 bases remaining between them. CDR3 bases: TGCGCCAGCAGCCAAGCGGTGAAGGGGGGGACCTACGAGCAGTACTTC. Translating gives CASSQAVKGGTYEQYF.

The V gene is TRBV28, the J gene TRBJ1-4; D may be TRBD1 (6 bases). V was shortened by 10 bases and J by 8 bases, with 14 bases between the two germline ends. Germline V gene lookup returns CDR1 MDHEN and CDR2 SYDVKM. The CDR3 runs 12 residues. CDR3 amino acids: CATKTGLEKLFF. The CDR3 bases are TGTGCCACCAAGACAGGACTCGAAAAACTGTTTTTT.

The chain has TRBV7-7 and TRBJ2-1; 7 nucleotides agree with TRBD1. The CDR3 is 14 amino acids. Germline V gene data show CDR1 as SSHAT and CDR2 as FNYEAQ (reference sequence). J lost 10 bases, V lost 0 bases, and 6 bases had no gene match. The CDR3 DNA reads as TGTGCCAGCAGCTTAGCGGTAGGGGGCAACGAGCAGTTCTTC. It specifies CASSLAVGGNEQFF.

This rearrangement joins TRBV12-5 to TRBJ1-4; TRBD1 matches at 10 bases. This CDR3 is built from 18 residues. CDR1 and CDR2 (germline): LGHNT, FRNRAP. Trimming removed 0 bases from V and 0 bases from J; junction bases left unmatched: 4. CDR3 amino acids: CASGLVLGTGATNEKLFF. CDR3 bases: TGTGCTAGTGGTTTGGTACTCGGGACAGGGGCAACTAATGAAAAACTGTTTTTT.

The gene calls are TRBV24-1 and TRBJ2-7; tentatively, D is TRBD1 or TRBD2 (5 bases each). CDR1 is KGHDR and CDR2 is SFDVKD in the germline V gene. The CDR3 runs to 14 residues. Trimming pared 4 bases from V and 6 bases from J, leaving 15 bases between. As DNA, the CDR3 is TGTGCCACCAGTGACCGGGACCAGACCCGCGAGCAGTACTTC. Translation: CATSDRDQTREQYF.

This rearrangement joins TRBV28 to TRBJ2-2; 10 positions agree with TRBD2. Trimming at V came to 2 bases and at J to 1 base, leaving 4 bases not matched to a gene. Germline CDR1 is MDHEN and CDR2 is SYDVKM. There are 17 residues in the CDR3. The CDR3 is CASSLLLAGGNTGELFF. The CDR3 coding sequence is TGTGCCAGCAGTTTACTGTTAGCGGGAGGGAACACCGGGGAGCTGTTTTTT.

J is TRBJ1-2 and V is TRBV19, with 7 bases aligning to TRBD1. This CDR3 spans 17 amino acids. The germline gives CDR1 LNHDA, CDR2 SQIVND (reference sequence). After removal of 6 bases from V and 2 bases from J, the junction contained 15 bases not matched to a gene. The CDR3: CASRGIVGQENNYGYTF. In nucleotides, the CDR3 is TGTGCCAGTAGGGGGATAGTAGGACAGGAGAACAACTATGGCTACACCTTC.

This rearrangement joins TRBV5-1 to TRBJ2-3; TRBD2 agrees at 10 bases. In germline, CDR1 is SGHRS, CDR2 YFSETQ. With 4 bases clipped from V and 3 bases from J, the junction kept 8 bases outside the gene matches. The CDR3 sequence is 16 residues long. The CDR3 here is CASSRGAGGTTDTQYF. Written as DNA, the CDR3 is TGCGCCAGCAGCCGCGGAGCGGGAGGGACGACAGATACGCAGTATTTT.

This clone appeared a single time. This sequence joins TRBV10-2 and TRBJ1-2, with 7 bases identical to TRBD1. V shed 8 bases, J shed 3 bases, and the junction held 6 bases outside the gene matches. Germline CDR1 is WSHSY and CDR2 is SAAADI. The CDR3 length is 13 residues. The CDR3 sequence is CASGYGTDYGYTF. As DNA, the CDR3 is TGCGCCAGCGGTTATGGGACAGACTATGGCTACACCTTC.

The chain joins TRBV9 to TRBJ2-3; D not certain. With 4 bases removed from V and 2 bases from J, the gap between germline ends came to 17 bases. The length of the CDR3 is 16 residues. Germline V gene data show CDR1 as SGDLS and CDR2 as YYNGEE. Here the CDR3 reads CASSFPGGGSTDTQYF. CDR3 bases: TGTGCCAGCAGCTTTCCCGGTGGCGGATCCACAGATACGCAGTATTTT.